This T cell receptor (beta chain) was documented in a study of control samples from healthy donors and cancer patients. The method was immunoSEQ multiplex PCR; TCRdb's version includes in-frame clones alone and lacks a portion of them. There are fewer than 200,000 clones in the sample; around 88% occur only once, and roughly 5.3% lies in the top ten. Germline loops: CDR1 LNHDA, CDR2 SQIVND (reference sequence). CDR3 length: 13 amino acids. With 6 bases clipped from V and 14 bases from J, the junction kept 10 bases outside the gene matches. The J gene is TRBJ2-1, the V gene TRBV19; 10 nucleotides match TRBD1. The sequenced sample was blood. This clonotype was obtained from a woman aged 30 to 39 in good health. CDR3 coding DNA: TGTGCCAGTAGCCAGACAGGGGGCGAATCGGAGTTCTTC. This codes for CASSQTGGESEFF.